This TCR beta chain was captured in a study of cytomegalovirus exposure and HLA in healthy donors. Vbeta (60) and Jbeta (13) primers were used in the PCR. Some clones are missing from TCRdb's copy, which holds only in-frame ones; the method was immunoSEQ multiplex PCR. This sample's table has 100,000 to 150,000 clones. This TCR was sampled from a woman aged 40-49 years in good health and CMV-seropositive. The sequenced sample consisted of PBMCs.

CDR3 sequence (DNA): TGTGCCAGCAGCCCAGAGACTCGGGACACAGTAGCCAAAAACATTCAGTACTTC. This sequence encodes CASSPETRDTVAKNIQYF. This chain links TRBV11-2 with TRBJ2-4; TRBD1 is a possible D gene (6 bases). V lost 5 bases, J lost 0 bases, and 20 bases lay in between. This CDR3 has 18 residues. From germline, CDR1 is SGHAT and CDR2 FQNNGV.